This paragraph covers one T cell receptor (beta chain) sequence. Only in-frame clones appear in the TCRdb table, and some are missing; sequencing was by immunoSEQ multiplex PCR. The data show around 30,000 clones, roughly 95% seen once. These data are taken from a study of control samples from healthy donors and cancer patients. Germline loops: CDR1 SGHTA, CDR2 FQGNSA. V was cut by 6 bases and J by 0 bases, with 11 bases left in between. This CDR3 region has 14 residues. The clonotype comes from a man aged 55 to 70 in good health. V is TRBV7-2 and J is TRBJ1-1, with D hard to call. Sequenced material: blood. The CDR3 reads CASSLGSLNTEAFF. In DNA, the CDR3 is TGTGCCAGCAGTCTCGGGAGCTTGAACACTGAAGCTTTCTTT.